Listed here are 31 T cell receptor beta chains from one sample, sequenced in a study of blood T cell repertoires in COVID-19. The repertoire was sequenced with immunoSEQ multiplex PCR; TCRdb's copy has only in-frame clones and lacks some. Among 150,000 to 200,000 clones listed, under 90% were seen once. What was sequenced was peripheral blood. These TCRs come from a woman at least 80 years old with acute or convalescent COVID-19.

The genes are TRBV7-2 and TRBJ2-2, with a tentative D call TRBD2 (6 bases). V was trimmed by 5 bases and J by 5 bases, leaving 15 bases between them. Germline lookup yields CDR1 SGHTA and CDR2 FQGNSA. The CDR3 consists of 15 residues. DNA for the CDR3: TGTGCCAGCAGCGCGCGGGACCTGGCTACCGGGGAGCTGTTTTTT. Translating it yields CASSARDLATGELFF.

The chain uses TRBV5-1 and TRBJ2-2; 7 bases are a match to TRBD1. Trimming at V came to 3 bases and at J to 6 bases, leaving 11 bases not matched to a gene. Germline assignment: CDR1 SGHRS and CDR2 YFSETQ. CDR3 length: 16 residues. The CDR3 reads CASSWGTAERAGELFF. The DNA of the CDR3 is TGCGCCAGCAGCTGGGGGACAGCCGAAAGAGCCGGGGAGCTGTTTTTT.

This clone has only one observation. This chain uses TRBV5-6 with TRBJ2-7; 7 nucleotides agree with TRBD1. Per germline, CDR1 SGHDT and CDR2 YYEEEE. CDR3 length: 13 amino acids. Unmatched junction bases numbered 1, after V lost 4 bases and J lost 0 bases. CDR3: CASSRQGSYEQYF. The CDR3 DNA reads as TGTGCCAGCAGCCGACAGGGCTCCTACGAGCAGTACTTC.

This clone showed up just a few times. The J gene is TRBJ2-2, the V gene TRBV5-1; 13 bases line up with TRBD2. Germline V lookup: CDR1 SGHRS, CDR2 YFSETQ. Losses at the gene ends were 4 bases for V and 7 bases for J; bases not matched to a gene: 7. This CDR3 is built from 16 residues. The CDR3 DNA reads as TGCGCCAGCAGCCCGGGACTAGCGGGATTGGGCGGGGAGCTGTTTTTT. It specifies CASSPGLAGLGGELFF.

The CDR3 loop is CASSGAGHSNQPQHF. CDR3 DNA sequence: TGTGCCAGCAGTGGGGCAGGGCATAGCAATCAGCCCCAGCATTTT. The chain joins TRBV2 to TRBJ1-5, with D maybe TRBD1 (5 bases). CDR1 is SNHLY and CDR2 is FYNNEI in the germline V gene. The V end was cut by 4 bases, the J end by 0 bases, with 10 bases between. The CDR3 runs 15 residues. Supplemented by reference TRBV2 and TRBJ1-5, the full variable domain reads EPEVTQTPSHQVTQMGQEVILRCVPISNHLYFYWYRQILGQKVEFLVSFYNNEISEKSEIFDDQFSVERPDGSNFTLKIRSTKLEDSAMYFCASSGAGHSNQPQHFGDGTRLSIL.

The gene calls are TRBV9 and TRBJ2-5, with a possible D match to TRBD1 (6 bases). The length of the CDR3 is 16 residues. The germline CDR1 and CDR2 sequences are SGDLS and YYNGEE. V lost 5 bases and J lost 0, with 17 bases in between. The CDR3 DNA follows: TGTGCCAGCAGTCGGACGATCCAGGGGTACCAAGAGACCCAGTACTTC. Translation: CASSRTIQGYQETQYF.

Here the CDR3 reads CASSSTELTGSYGYTF. The CDR3 DNA follows: TGTGCCAGCAGTTCCACCGAGCTAACAGGGTCCTATGGCTACACCTTC. The chain recombines TRBV28 with TRBJ1-2, with D perhaps TRBD1 (6 bases). The length of the CDR3 is 16 residues. CDR1 MDHEN and CDR2 SYDVKM come from the germline V gene. The V gene lost 4 bases and the J gene lost 4 bases, with 19 bases spanning the gap.

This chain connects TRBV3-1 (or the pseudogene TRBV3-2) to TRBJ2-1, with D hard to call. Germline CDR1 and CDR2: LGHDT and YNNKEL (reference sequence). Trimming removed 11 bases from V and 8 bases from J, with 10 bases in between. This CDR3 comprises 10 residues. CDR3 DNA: TGTGCCCCAAGCCCCGATGAGCAGTTCTTC. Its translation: CAPSPDEQFF.

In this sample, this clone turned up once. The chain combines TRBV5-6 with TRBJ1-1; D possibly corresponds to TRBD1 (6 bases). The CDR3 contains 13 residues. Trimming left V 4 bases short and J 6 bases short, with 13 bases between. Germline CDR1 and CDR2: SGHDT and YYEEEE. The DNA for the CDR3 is TGTGCCAGCAGCCCACAGGGACGGGCTGAAGCTTTCTTT. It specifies CASSPQGRAEAFF.

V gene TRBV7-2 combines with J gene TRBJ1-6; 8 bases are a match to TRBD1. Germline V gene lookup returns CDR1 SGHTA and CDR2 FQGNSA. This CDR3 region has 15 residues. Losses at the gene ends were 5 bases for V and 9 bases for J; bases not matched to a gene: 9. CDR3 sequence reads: CASSPLTGAGSPLHF. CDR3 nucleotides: TGTGCCAGCAGCCCGTTGACAGGGGCGGGTTCACCCCTCCACTTT.

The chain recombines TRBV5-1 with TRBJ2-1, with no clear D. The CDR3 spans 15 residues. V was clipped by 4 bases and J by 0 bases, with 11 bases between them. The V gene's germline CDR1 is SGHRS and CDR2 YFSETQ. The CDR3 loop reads CASSLDYSSYNEQFF. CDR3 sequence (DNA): TGCGCCAGCAGCCTGGATTACAGCTCCTACAATGAGCAGTTCTTC.

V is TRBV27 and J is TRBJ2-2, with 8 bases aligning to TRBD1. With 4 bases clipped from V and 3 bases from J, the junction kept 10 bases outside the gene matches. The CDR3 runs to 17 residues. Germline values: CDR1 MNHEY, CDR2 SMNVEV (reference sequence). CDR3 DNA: TGTGCCAGCAGTTCCCAGGGGGCGTCTCAAGACACCGGGGAGCTGTTTTTT. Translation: CASSSQGASQDTGELFF.

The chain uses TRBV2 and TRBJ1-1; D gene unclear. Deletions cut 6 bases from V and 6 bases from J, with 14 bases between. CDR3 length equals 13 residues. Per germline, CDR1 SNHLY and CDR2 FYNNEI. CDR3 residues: CASSLGILAEAFF. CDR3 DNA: TGTGCCAGCAGCCTCGGGATTTTAGCTGAAGCTTTCTTT.

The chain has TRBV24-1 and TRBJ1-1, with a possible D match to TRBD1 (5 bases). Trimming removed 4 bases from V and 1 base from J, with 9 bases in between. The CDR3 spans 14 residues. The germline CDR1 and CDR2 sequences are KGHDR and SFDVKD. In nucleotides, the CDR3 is TGTGCCACCAGTGACGCTGGACAGAACACTGAAGCTTTCTTT. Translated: CATSDAGQNTEAFF.

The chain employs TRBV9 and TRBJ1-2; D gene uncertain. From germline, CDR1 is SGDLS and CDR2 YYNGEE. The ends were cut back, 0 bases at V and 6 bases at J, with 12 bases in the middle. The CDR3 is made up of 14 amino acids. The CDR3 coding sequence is TGTGCCAGCAGCGTAGTTGGAGGGCGCCATGGCTACACCTTC. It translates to CASSVVGGRHGYTF.

CDR3 DNA: TGTGCCAGCAGTTGGACAGGGTCGAATCAGCCCCAGCATTTT. Translation: CASSWTGSNQPQHF. The chain uses TRBV6-6 and TRBJ1-5; 8 bases are a match to TRBD1. The CDR3 totals 14 residues. The V segment lost 4 bases and the J segment 4 bases; nucleotides outside the gene matches: 3. CDR1 is MNHNY and CDR2 is SVGAGI in the germline V gene (reference sequence).

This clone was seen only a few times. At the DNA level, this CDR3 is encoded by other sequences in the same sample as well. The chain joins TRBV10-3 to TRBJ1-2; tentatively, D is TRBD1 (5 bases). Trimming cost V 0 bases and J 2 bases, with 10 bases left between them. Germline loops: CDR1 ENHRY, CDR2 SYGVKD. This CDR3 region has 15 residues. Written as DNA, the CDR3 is TGTGCCATCAGTGAGTCAGACAGAGAGAACTATGGCTACACCTTC. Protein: CAISESDRENYGYTF.

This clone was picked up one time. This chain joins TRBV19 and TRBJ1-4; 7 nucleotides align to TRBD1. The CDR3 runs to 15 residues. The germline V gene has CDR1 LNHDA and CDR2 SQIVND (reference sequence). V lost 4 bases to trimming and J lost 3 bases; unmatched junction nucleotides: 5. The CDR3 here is CASSTHRGANEKLFF. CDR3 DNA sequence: TGTGCCAGTAGTACGCACAGGGGAGCTAATGAAAAACTGTTTTTT.

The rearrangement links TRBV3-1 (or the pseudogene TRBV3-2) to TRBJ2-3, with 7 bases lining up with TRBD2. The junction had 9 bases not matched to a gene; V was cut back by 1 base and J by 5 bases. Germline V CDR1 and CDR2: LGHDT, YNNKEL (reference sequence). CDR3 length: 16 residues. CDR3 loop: CASSQVWTRDKDTQYF. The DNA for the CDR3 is TGTGCCAGCAGCCAAGTTTGGACTAGGGATAAAGATACGCAGTATTTT.

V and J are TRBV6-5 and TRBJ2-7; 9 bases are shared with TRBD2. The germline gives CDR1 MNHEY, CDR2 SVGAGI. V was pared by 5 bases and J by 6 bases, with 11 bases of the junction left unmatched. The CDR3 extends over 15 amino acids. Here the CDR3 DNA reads TGTGCCAGCAGTACTGTAGCGGGAGCGAGTCTCGAGCAGTACTTC. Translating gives CASSTVAGASLEQYF.

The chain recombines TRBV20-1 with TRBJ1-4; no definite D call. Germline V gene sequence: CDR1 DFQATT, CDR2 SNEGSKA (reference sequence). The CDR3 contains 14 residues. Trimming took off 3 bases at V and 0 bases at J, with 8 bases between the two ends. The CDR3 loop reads CSASLAATNEKLFF. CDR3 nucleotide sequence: TGCAGTGCTAGTCTGGCCGCAACTAATGAAAAACTGTTTTTT.

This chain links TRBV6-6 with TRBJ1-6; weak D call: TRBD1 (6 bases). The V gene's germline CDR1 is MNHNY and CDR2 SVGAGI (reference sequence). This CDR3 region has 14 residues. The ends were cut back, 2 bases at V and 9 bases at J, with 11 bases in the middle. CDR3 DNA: TGTGCCAGCAGTTACGCCGTAGGGGGTTCACCCCTCCACTTT. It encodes CASSYAVGGSPLHF.

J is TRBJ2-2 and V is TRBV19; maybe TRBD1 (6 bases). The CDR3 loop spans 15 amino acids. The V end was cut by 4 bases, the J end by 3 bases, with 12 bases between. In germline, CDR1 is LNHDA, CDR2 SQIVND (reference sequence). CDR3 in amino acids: CASSTQGRDTGELFF. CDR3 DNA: TGTGCCAGTAGTACACAGGGACGGGACACCGGGGAGCTGTTTTTT.

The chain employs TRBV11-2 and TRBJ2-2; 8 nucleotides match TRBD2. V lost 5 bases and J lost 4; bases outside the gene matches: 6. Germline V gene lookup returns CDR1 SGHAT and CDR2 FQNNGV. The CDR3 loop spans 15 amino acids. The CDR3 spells CASSRTSRSTGELFF. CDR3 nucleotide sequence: TGTGCCAGCAGCAGGACTAGCAGATCCACCGGGGAGCTGTTTTTT. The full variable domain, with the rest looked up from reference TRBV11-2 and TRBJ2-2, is EAGVAQSPRYKIIEKRQSVAFWCNPISGHATLYWYQQILGQGPKLLIQFQNNGVVDDSQLPKDRFSAERLKGVDSTLKIQPAKLEDSAVYLCASSRTSRSTGELFFGEGSRLTVL.

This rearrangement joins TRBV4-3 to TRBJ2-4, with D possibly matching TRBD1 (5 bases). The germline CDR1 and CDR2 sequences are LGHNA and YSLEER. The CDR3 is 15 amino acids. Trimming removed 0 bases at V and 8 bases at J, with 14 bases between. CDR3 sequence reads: CASSQDSKGSDIQYF. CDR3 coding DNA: TGCGCCAGCAGCCAAGATTCGAAGGGGTCGGACATTCAGTACTTC.

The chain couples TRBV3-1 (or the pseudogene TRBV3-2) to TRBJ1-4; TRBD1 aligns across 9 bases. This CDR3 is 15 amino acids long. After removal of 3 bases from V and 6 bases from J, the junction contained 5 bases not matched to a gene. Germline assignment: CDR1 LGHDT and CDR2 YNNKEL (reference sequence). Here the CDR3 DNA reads TGTGCCAGCAGCCAGGGAGACAGGGGGGATGAAAAACTGTTTTTT. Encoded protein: CASSQGDRGDEKLFF.

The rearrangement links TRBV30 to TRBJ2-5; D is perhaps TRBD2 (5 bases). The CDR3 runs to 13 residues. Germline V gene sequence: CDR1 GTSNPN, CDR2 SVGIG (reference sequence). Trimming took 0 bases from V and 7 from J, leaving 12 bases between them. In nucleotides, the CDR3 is TGTGCCTGGAGTGTAGCGGCAGAGGGGACCCAGTACTTC. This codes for CAWSVAAEGTQYF.

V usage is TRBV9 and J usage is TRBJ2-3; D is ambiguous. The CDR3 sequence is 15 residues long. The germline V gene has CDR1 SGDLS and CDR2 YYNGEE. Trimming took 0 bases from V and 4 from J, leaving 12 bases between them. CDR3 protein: CASSVEVDQADTQYF. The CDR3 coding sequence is TGTGCCAGCAGCGTAGAAGTAGATCAGGCAGATACGCAGTATTTT.

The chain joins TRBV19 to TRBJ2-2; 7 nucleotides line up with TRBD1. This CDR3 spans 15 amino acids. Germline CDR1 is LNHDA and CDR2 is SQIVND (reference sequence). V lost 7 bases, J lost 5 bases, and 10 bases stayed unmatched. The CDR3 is CASKVDREFTGELFF. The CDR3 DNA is TGTGCCAGTAAGGTAGACAGGGAGTTTACCGGGGAGCTGTTTTTT.

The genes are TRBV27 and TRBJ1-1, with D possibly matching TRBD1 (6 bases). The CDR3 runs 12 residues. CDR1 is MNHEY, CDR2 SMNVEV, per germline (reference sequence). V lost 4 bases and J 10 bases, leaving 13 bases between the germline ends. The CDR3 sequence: CASSSPTGLAFF. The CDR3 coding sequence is TGTGCCAGCAGTTCTCCGACAGGATTAGCTTTCTTT.

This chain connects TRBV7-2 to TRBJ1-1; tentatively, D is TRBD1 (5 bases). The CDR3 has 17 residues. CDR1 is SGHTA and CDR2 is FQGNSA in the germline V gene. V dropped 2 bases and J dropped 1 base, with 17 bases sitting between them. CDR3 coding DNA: TGTGCCAGCAGCTTACATGGGGGAGGAAGGGGGAACACTGAAGCTTTCTTT. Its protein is CASSLHGGGRGNTEAFF.